The 24 T cell receptor beta chains below come from one sample, sequenced in a study of blood T cell repertoires in COVID-19. Repertoires were generated with immunoSEQ multiplex PCR, while TCRdb's copy carries only in-frame clones and drops some. The sample lists 100,000 or so clones; 84% were seen once. The specimen was peripheral blood. The origin of the receptors is a man aged 35-49 years with active or convalescent COVID-19.

The V call is TRBV6-2 or TRBV6-3, the J call TRBJ1-6; no clear D gene. This CDR3 spans 14 amino acids. V lost 2 bases and J 6 bases, leaving 8 bases between the germline ends. Germline lookup yields CDR1 MNHEY and CDR2 SVGEGT. This CDR3 is CASSYGQLNSPLHF. DNA of the CDR3: TGTGCCAGCAGTTACGGGCAGCTTAATTCACCCCTCCACTTT.

The chain recombines TRBV7-9 with TRBJ1-1; D is unresolved. Trimming pared 3 bases from V and 9 bases from J, leaving 11 bases between. The CDR3 length is 12 residues. Germline CDR1 reads SEHNR; CDR2 reads FQNEAQ (reference sequence). CDR3 DNA: TGTGCCAGCAGCTTTGGAGGTGGGCAAGCTTTCTTT. It encodes CASSFGGGQAFF. Together with reference TRBV7-9 and TRBJ1-1, the CDR3 gives the full variable domain: DTGVSQNPRHKITKRGQNVTFRCDPISEHNRLYWYRQTLGQGPEFLTYFQNEAQLEKSRLLSDRFSAERPKGSFSTLEIQRTEQGDSAMYLCASSFGGGQAFFGQGTRLTVV.

The rearrangement uses TRBV5-1 and TRBJ2-3; D gene unclear. Trimming removed 4 bases from V and 1 base from J, with 4 bases in between. CDR3 length: 12 amino acids. Looked up from germline, CDR1 is SGHRS and CDR2 is YFSETQ. For the CDR3, the DNA is TGCGCCAGCAGCCCCGGCACAGATACGCAGTATTTT. This encodes CASSPGTDTQYF.

This chain joins TRBV6-5 and TRBJ2-1, with a weak D call TRBD2 (5 bases). V was shortened by 9 bases and J by 0 bases, with 9 bases between the two germline ends. The germline CDR1 and CDR2 sequences are MNHEY and SVGAGI. The CDR3 covers 13 residues. The CDR3 DNA reads TGTGCCAGGACTGGGAGCTCCTACAATGAGCAGTTCTTC. This translates into CARTGSSYNEQFF.

The V gene is TRBV30, the J gene TRBJ1-1; D unresolved. The length of the CDR3 is 13 residues. Germline CDR1 GTSNPN, CDR2 SVGIG (reference sequence). V lost 3 bases, J lost 1 base, and 9 bases lay in between. CDR3 loop: CAWSLTQNTEAFF. As DNA, the CDR3 is TGTGCCTGGAGCCTCACTCAGAACACTGAAGCTTTCTTT.

The V call is TRBV5-1, the J call TRBJ2-5; 8 bases align to TRBD2. With V trimmed by 4 bases and J by 4 bases, 6 bases remained unmatched. The germline CDR1 and CDR2 sequences are SGHRS and YFSETQ. The CDR3 is 14 residues long. Here the CDR3 reads CASSPSGLGETQYF. The CDR3 DNA is TGCGCCAGCAGCCCATCGGGACTAGGAGAGACCCAGTACTTC.

V and J are TRBV3-1 (or the pseudogene TRBV3-2) and TRBJ1-1; 7 nucleotides match TRBD1. V lost 3 bases and J lost 0; bases outside the gene matches: 4. This CDR3 has 15 amino acids. Germline lookup yields CDR1 LGHDT and CDR2 YNNKEL (reference sequence). The CDR3, as DNA: TGTGCCAGCAGCCATACAGGGGATGTGAACACTGAAGCTTTCTTT. Protein: CASSHTGDVNTEAFF.

The rearrangement joins TRBV4-1 to TRBJ2-3, with 7 bases aligning to TRBD1. The germline CDR1 and CDR2 sequences are MGHRA and YSYEKL. The CDR3 is 16 residues long. The V gene end was trimmed by 6 bases and the J gene end by 3 bases; junction bases not matched to a gene: 12. DNA for the CDR3: TGCGCCAGCAGGCAGCGTCAGGACAGGACGACAGATACGCAGTATTTT. It encodes CASRQRQDRTTDTQYF.

The chain uses TRBV25-1 and TRBJ2-7; D might be TRBD2 (6 bases). The CDR3 runs to 15 residues. Germline assignment: CDR1 MGHDK and CDR2 SYGVNS. Trimming took 6 bases from V and 3 from J, leaving 18 bases between them. Here the CDR3 reads CASRPLLGGGYEQYF. In DNA, the CDR3 is TGTGCCAGCAGGCCCCTCCTCGGGGGAGGCTACGAGCAGTACTTC.

The chain couples TRBV6-6 to TRBJ2-4, with 7 bases matching TRBD1. Losses at the gene ends were 5 bases for V and 7 bases for J; bases not matched to a gene: 5. Germline CDR1 and CDR2: MNHNY and SVGAGI (reference sequence). The CDR3 is made up of 13 amino acids. CDR3 protein: CASSTTGENIQYF. CDR3 nucleotides: TGTGCCAGCAGTACCACAGGGGAGAACATTCAGTACTTC.

This CDR3 reads CASSYPDRGGYGYTF. The CDR3 DNA reads TGTGCCAGCAGTTACCCAGACAGGGGCGGCTATGGCTACACCTTC. This chain links TRBV6-5 with TRBJ1-2; 8 nucleotides align to TRBD1. V lost 2 bases, J lost 4 bases, and 6 bases stayed unmatched. CDR3 size: 15 residues. Germline V gene data show CDR1 as MNHEY and CDR2 as SVGAGI.

The genes are TRBV29-1 and TRBJ1-1; possibly TRBD1 for D (5 bases). The V and J ends lost 6 bases and 2 bases respectively, with 16 bases between them. Germline assignment: CDR1 SQVTM and CDR2 ANQGSEA. The CDR3 loop spans 14 amino acids. The CDR3 region is CSVRRTDSNTEAFF. The DNA for the CDR3 is TGCAGCGTGAGAAGAACAGACAGTAACACTGAAGCTTTCTTT. The full variable domain, in which reference TRBV29-1 and TRBJ1-1 provide the parts outside the CDR3, is SAVISQKPSRDICQRGTSLTIQCQVDSQVTMMFWYRQQPGQSLTLIATANQGSEATYESGFVIDKFPISRPNLTFSTLTVSNMSPEDSSIYLCSVRRTDSNTEAFFGQGTRLTVV.

The chain carries TRBV7-2 and TRBJ2-3; 9 bases map to TRBD1. V shed 4 bases and J 6 bases; nucleotides not matched to a gene: 5. Germline V gene sequence: CDR1 SGHTA, CDR2 FQGNSA. The CDR3 is 14 residues long. The CDR3 protein is CASSWTGAGDTQYF. The DNA for the CDR3 is TGTGCCAGCAGCTGGACAGGGGCTGGGGATACGCAGTATTTT.

The sample holds a few counts of this clone. The chain links TRBV11-2 to TRBJ2-5; 8 bases are a match to TRBD2. J was trimmed by 1 base and V by 2 bases; bases with no gene match: 12. The V gene's germline CDR1 is SGHAT and CDR2 FQNNGV. This CDR3 region has 18 residues. The CDR3 region is CASSLRAPVAGPQETQYF. CDR3 nucleotides: TGTGCCAGCAGCTTACGGGCTCCGGTAGCGGGGCCCCAAGAGACCCAGTACTTC.

This chain joins TRBV4-3 and TRBJ2-7, with 11 bases lining up with TRBD2. V shed 0 bases and J 6 bases; nucleotides not matched to a gene: 7. The CDR3 extends over 16 amino acids. CDR1 is LGHNA and CDR2 is YSLEER in the germline V gene. The CDR3 spells CASSQELAGAGGEQYF. The CDR3 DNA follows: TGCGCCAGCAGCCAAGAACTAGCGGGGGCCGGGGGCGAGCAGTACTTC.

V gene TRBV5-4 combines with J gene TRBJ2-7; tentatively, D is TRBD1 (5 bases). The CDR3 runs to 12 residues. Looked up from germline, CDR1 is SGHNT and CDR2 is YYREEE (reference sequence). Trimming left V 7 bases short and J 6 bases short, with 14 bases between. The CDR3 sequence: CASGQGRFEQYF. DNA for the CDR3: TGTGCCAGCGGTCAGGGAAGGTTCGAGCAGTACTTC.

The chain recombines TRBV6-2 or TRBV6-3 with TRBJ2-1, with a weak D call TRBD1 (6 bases). The CDR3 consists of 14 residues. V was clipped by 4 bases and J by 4 bases, with 11 bases between them. The germline gives CDR1 MNHEY, CDR2 SVGEGT. The CDR3, as DNA: TGTGCCAGCAGTTTCCGGACAGTATACAATGAGCAGTTCTTC. Protein: CASSFRTVYNEQFF.

The chain has TRBV9 and TRBJ2-1; 11 bases align to TRBD2. The CDR3 is 16 amino acids. The germline V gene encodes CDR1 SGDLS and CDR2 YYNGEE. Losses at the gene ends were 4 bases for V and 6 bases for J; bases not matched to a gene: 9. CDR3 residues: CASSTQLAGVLNEQFF. CDR3 bases: TGTGCCAGCAGCACCCAACTAGCGGGGGTCCTCAATGAGCAGTTCTTC.

The chain has TRBV2 and TRBJ1-2, with TRBD1 matching 12 bases. The germline V gene has CDR1 SNHLY and CDR2 FYNNEI. CDR3 size: 14 residues. With 11 bases clipped from V and 6 bases from J, the junction kept 10 bases outside the gene matches. In DNA, the CDR3 is TGTGCCGGGACAGGGGGCGAAAGGTCACATGGCTACACCTTC. Residues: CAGTGGERSHGYTF. Complete variable domain (other parts from reference TRBV2 and TRBJ1-2): EPEVTQTPSHQVTQMGQEVILRCVPISNHLYFYWYRQILGQKVEFLVSFYNNEISEKSEIFDDQFSVERPDGSNFTLKIRSTKLEDSAMYFCAGTGGERSHGYTFGSGTRLTVV.

V gene TRBV7-2 combines with J gene TRBJ2-7; 7 nucleotides match TRBD1. Trimming cost V 4 bases and J 4 bases; bases outside gene matches: 1. This CDR3 is built from 12 residues. The germline V gene has CDR1 SGHTA and CDR2 FQGNSA. CDR3 amino acids: CASSSTGYEQYF. Here the CDR3 DNA reads TGTGCCAGCAGCTCGACAGGGTACGAGCAGTACTTC. Supplemented by reference TRBV7-2 and TRBJ2-7, the full variable domain reads GAGVSQSPSNKVTEKGKDVELRCDPISGHTALYWYRQSLGQGLEFLIYFQGNSAPDKSGLPSDRFSAERTGGSVSTLTIQRTQQEDSAVYLCASSSTGYEQYFGPGTRLTVT.

This clone has just one count. The chain carries TRBV6-5 and TRBJ1-1, with TRBD1 matching 9 bases. The CDR3 runs to 15 residues. Germline trimming cut 0 bases from V and 3 bases from J; bases unmatched to any gene: 2. Germline lookup yields CDR1 MNHEY and CDR2 SVGAGI. The CDR3 nucleotides read TGTGCCAGCAGTTACTCATGGGACAGGGACACTGAAGCTTTCTTT. It is translated as CASSYSWDRDTEAFF.

The rearrangement joins TRBV5-6 to TRBJ2-2; 15 bases map to TRBD2. V shed 0 bases and J 2 bases; nucleotides not matched to a gene: 2. CDR1 SGHDT and CDR2 YYEEEE come from the germline V gene. CDR3 length: 18 residues. CDR3 bases: TGTGCCAGCAGCTTGGCGGGACTAGCGGGGGGAAACACCGGGGAGCTGTTTTTT. Its protein product is CASSLAGLAGGNTGELFF.

The chain links TRBV9 to TRBJ1-5; tentative D call: TRBD1 (6 bases). The CDR3 is 14 amino acids. V lost 4 bases to trimming and J lost 6 bases, with 14 bases between them. Germline V gene lookup returns CDR1 SGDLS and CDR2 YYNGEE. CDR3 sequence reads: CASSPNREIQPQHF. The DNA of the CDR3 is TGTGCCAGCAGCCCAAACAGGGAAATTCAGCCCCAGCATTTT.

DNA of the CDR3: TGTGCCAGCAGCCTAAACCTCCGGGATAATTCACCCCTCCACTTT. Residues: CASSLNLRDNSPLHF. V and J are TRBV14 and TRBJ1-6; D unclear. There are 15 residues in the CDR3. Trimming shortened V by 4 bases and J by 5 bases, and 12 bases separated the two germline ends. Germline V gives CDR1 SGHDN, CDR2 FVKESK.